This T cell receptor beta chain stems from a study of blood T cells in healthy people across ages. Using a J-beta primer mix together with a sample-barcoded 5' primer, a second PCR was run for about 7 to 12 cycles. MiXCR, applied by TCRdb to the 5' RACE reads, yields one record per CDR3 protein. Of about 570,000 distinct CDR3 sequences in the sample, 27% were seen once. Only one count was recorded for this clonotype. After removal of 4 bases from V and 1 base from J, the junction contained 11 bases not matched to a gene. The germline gives CDR1 LGHDT, CDR2 YNNKEL (reference sequence). The CDR3 totals 17 residues.

The source of this sequence is a woman in her 70s in good health. V gene TRBV3-1 combines with J gene TRBJ1-1; TRBD1 aligns across 8 bases. The specimen sequenced was blood. CDR3 bases: TGTGCCAGCAGCCTGGACAGGGTGTTGGGTAAGAACACTGAAGCTTTCTTT. Its protein product is CASSLDRVLGKNTEAFF.